This entry lists 8 T cell receptor beta chains sequenced from one sample in a study of response to subunit inactivated influenza vaccine. MiXCR, applied by TCRdb to the RT-PCR reads, yields one record per CDR3 protein. The table lists some 850,000 distinct CDR3 sequences, approximately 17% of them singletons, with 9.5% to 13% in the top ten. The sequencing here drew on PBMCs from blood, taken 4 to 6 days after vaccination. These receptors all stem from a man aged 45 to 65 who received an inactivated influenza vaccine.

This clonotype was counted only a few times. The rearrangement joins TRBV4-2 to TRBJ2-7, with 10 bases that match TRBD1. This CDR3 is 15 amino acids long. Germline values: CDR1 LGHNA, CDR2 YNFKEQ. J lost 0 bases, V lost 3 bases, and 2 bases had no gene match. The CDR3, as DNA: TGTGCCAGCAGCCAGGACAGGGGGGACTCCTACGAGCAGTACTTC. Protein product: CASSQDRGDSYEQYF.

The CDR3, as DNA: TGCGCCAGCAGCTCGGGACAGGCCTCGGCCGGGGAGCTGTTTTTT. It encodes CASSSGQASAGELFF. This chain links TRBV5-1 with TRBJ2-2, with 8 bases lining up with TRBD1. The CDR3 consists of 15 residues. CDR1 and CDR2 (germline): SGHRS, YFSETQ. With 3 bases clipped from V and 6 bases from J, the junction kept 7 bases outside the gene matches.

Many counts were recorded for this clonotype. The chain carries TRBV20-1 and TRBJ2-2, with D perhaps given as TRBD1 or TRBD2 (5 bases each). There are 14 residues in the CDR3. Germline lookup yields CDR1 DFQATT and CDR2 SNEGSKA (reference sequence). The ends were cut back, 3 bases at V and 3 bases at J, with 11 bases in the middle. The CDR3 is CSASGTDYTGELFF. CDR3 bases: TGCAGTGCTAGCGGGACGGACTACACCGGGGAGCTGTTTTTT.

This chain uses TRBV10-2 with TRBJ1-4; tentative D call: TRBD1 (5 bases). CDR1 and CDR2 from the germline V gene are WSHSY and SAAADI. Trimming stripped 3 bases from V and 13 bases from J, with 18 bases between. This CDR3 region has 14 residues. CDR3 sequence (DNA): TGCGCCAGCAGTGAAGGAGTCGCGATCGGGGGACTGTTTTTT. It translates to CASSEGVAIGGLFF.

This clonotype was found many times. The rearrangement uses TRBV20-1 and TRBJ2-1; TRBD1 is a possible D gene (5 bases). Per germline, CDR1 DFQATT and CDR2 SNEGSKA (reference sequence). Trimming stripped 6 bases from V and 7 bases from J, with 19 bases between. CDR3 length equals 14 residues. CDR3 nucleotide sequence: TGCAGTGCGGAGAGGCCAAAAGGGGTTAATGAGCAGTTCTTC. Its protein is CSAERPKGVNEQFF.

This clonotype was picked up a small number of times. This chain connects TRBV12-3 or TRBV12-4 to TRBJ2-5; D might be TRBD2 (7 bases). The germline V and J ends were trimmed by 7 bases and 9 bases, with 18 bases remaining between them. The CDR3 runs 13 residues. CDR3 in DNA: TGTGCCAGCACTTTGGCGGGGGCGGGGGCCCAGTACTTC. Translation gives CASTLAGAGAQYF.

The rearrangement joins TRBV21-1 to TRBJ1-2; TRBD1 is the table's D call and was not checked against the DNA. TRBV21-1 is noted as a pseudogene. The CDR3 is 15 residues long. Written as DNA, the CDR3 is TGTGCCAGCAGGGACATTGGACAGGGTTCATCTGGCTACACCTTC. Amino acid sequence: CASRDIGQGSSGYTF.

This clonotype was counted many times. The chain employs TRBV4-2 and TRBJ2-7; D may be TRBD1 (6 bases). From germline, CDR1 is LGHNA and CDR2 YNFKEQ. This CDR3 is built from 14 residues. The ends were cut back, 1 base at V and 1 base at J, with 8 bases in the middle. The CDR3: CASSQVDRSYEQYF. CDR3 DNA sequence: TGTGCCAGCAGCCAAGTGGACAGATCCTACGAGCAGTACTTC.